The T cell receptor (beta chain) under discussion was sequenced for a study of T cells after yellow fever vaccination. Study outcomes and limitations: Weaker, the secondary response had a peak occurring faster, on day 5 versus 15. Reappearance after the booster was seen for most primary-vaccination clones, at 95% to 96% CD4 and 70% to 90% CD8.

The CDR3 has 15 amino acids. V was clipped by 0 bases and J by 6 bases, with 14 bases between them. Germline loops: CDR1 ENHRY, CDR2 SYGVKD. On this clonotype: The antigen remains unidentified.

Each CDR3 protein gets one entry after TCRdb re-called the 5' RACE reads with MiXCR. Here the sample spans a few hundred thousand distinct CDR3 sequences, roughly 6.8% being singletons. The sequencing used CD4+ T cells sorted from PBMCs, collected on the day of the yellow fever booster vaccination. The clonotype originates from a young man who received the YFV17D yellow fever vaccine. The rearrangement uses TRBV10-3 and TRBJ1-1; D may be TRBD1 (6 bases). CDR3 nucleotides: TGTGCCATCAGTGAGTCGGCGGGGCAGGGGTCTGAAGCTTTCTTT. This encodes CAISESAGQGSEAFF.